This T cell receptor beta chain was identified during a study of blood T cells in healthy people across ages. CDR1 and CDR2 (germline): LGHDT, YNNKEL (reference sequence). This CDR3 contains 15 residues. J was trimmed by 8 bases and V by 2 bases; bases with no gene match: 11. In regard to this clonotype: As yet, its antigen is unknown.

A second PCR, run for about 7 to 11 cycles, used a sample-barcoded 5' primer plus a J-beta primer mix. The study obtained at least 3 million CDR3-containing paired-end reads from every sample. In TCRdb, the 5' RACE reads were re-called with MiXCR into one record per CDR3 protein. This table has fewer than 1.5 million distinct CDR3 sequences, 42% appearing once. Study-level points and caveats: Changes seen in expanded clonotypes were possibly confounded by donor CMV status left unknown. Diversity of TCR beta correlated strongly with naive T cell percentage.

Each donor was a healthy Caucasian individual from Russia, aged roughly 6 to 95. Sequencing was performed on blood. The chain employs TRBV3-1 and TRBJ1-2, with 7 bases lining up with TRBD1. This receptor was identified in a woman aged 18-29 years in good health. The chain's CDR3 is CASSQYDREDDGYTF. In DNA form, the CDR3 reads TGTGCCAGCAGCCAATATGACAGGGAAGATGACGGCTACACCTTC. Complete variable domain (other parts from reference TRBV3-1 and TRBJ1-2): DTAVSQTPKYLVTQMGNDKSIKCEQNLGHDTMYWYKQDSKKFLKIMFSYNNKELIINETVPNRFSPKSPDKAHLNLHINSLELGDSAVYFCASSQYDREDDGYTFGSGTRLTVV.